This T cell receptor (beta chain) was recovered during a study of response to subunit inactivated influenza vaccine. In TCRdb, the RT-PCR reads were re-called with MiXCR into one record per CDR3 protein. The data show around 530,000 distinct CDR3 sequences, 12% seen once. J gave up 4 bases and V 6 bases, and 9 bases lay outside the gene matches. The CDR3 length is 15 residues. This clonotype was observed a few times. This TCR was sampled from a man aged 45-65 years who received an inactivated influenza vaccine. The specimen comprised PBMCs from blood, sampled on the day of vaccination. V and J are TRBV12-3 or TRBV12-4 and TRBJ2-1, with TRBD2 matching 7 bases. Here the CDR3 DNA reads TGTGCCAGCAGGGGGGTGGGAGGGCAGTACAATGAGCAGTTCTTC. Translation: CASRGVGGQYNEQFF.